The 29 T cell receptor beta chains below all came from one sample that was sequenced in a study of cytomegalovirus exposure and HLA in healthy donors. Both 60 Vbeta primers and 13 Jbeta primers went into the PCR. Generated by immunoSEQ multiplex PCR, the TCRdb table keeps only in-frame clones and is missing some. The table records about 93,000 clones, over 75% of them present only once. Specimen: PBMCs. Receptors were obtained from a boy younger than 18 in good health and CMV-seronegative.

The J gene is TRBJ1-2, the V gene TRBV14; unclear D gene. CDR1 and CDR2 from the germline V gene are SGHDN and FVKESK. The CDR3 runs to 13 residues. With 4 bases removed from V and 3 bases from J, the gap between germline ends came to 9 bases. The CDR3 region is CASSLQVDYGYTF. CDR3 in DNA: TGTGCCAGCAGCCTACAAGTGGACTATGGCTACACCTTC.

The rearrangement joins TRBV5-6 to TRBJ1-2; 7 bases agree with TRBD1. The CDR3 loop spans 14 amino acids. The V gene's germline CDR1 is SGHDT and CDR2 YYEEEE. V lost 3 bases and J lost 8; bases outside the gene matches: 10. The DNA of the CDR3 is TGTGCCAGCAGCTACCGACAGGGCAGTCGGGGCTACACCTTC. Encoded protein: CASSYRQGSRGYTF.

This clone was counted between two and nine times. The V and J genes are TRBV10-3 and TRBJ1-6, with D unresolved. The V gene lost 2 bases and the J gene lost 7 bases, with 9 bases spanning the gap. Germline V gives CDR1 ENHRY, CDR2 SYGVKD. This CDR3 is 14 amino acids long. This CDR3 reads CAISEQGGNSPLHF. The CDR3 coding sequence is TGTGCCATCAGTGAGCAAGGCGGGAATTCACCCCTCCACTTT.

The rearrangement joins TRBV29-1 to TRBJ2-1, with TRBD1 matching over 9 bases. Germline V lookup: CDR1 SQVTM, CDR2 ANQGSEA. The CDR3 extends over 13 amino acids. CDR3 residues: CSADRGNYNEQFF. CDR3 DNA sequence: TGCAGTGCCGACAGGGGGAACTACAATGAGCAGTTCTTC.

In this sample, this clone turned up a few times. The gene calls are TRBV9 and TRBJ2-1; 8 positions match TRBD2. The length of the CDR3 is 15 residues. Germline CDR1 reads SGDLS; CDR2 reads YYNGEE. V lost 4 bases, J lost 4 bases, and 7 bases stayed unmatched. The CDR3 nucleotides are TGTGCCAGCAGCCGATTGGGGACTAGTTACAATGAGCAGTTCTTC. It codes for CASSRLGTSYNEQFF.

The rearrangement uses TRBV13 and TRBJ2-1; tentative D call: TRBD1 (6 bases). The CDR3 totals 19 residues. Trimming pared 0 bases from V and 7 bases from J, leaving 25 bases between. Germline values: CDR1 PRHDT, CDR2 FYEKMQ (reference sequence). This chain's CDR3 is CASSLGLRGLGFSLNEQFF. The CDR3 nucleotides read TGTGCCAGCAGCTTAGGCCTTAGGGGGTTGGGTTTCTCCCTTAATGAGCAGTTCTTC.

The V call is TRBV4-2, the J call TRBJ2-5, with D tentatively TRBD1 (6 bases). Germline values: CDR1 LGHNA, CDR2 YNFKEQ. With 4 bases removed from V and 4 bases from J, the gap between germline ends came to 19 bases. This CDR3 comprises 16 residues. The CDR3 bases are TGTGCCAGCAGCCTTAACGTAGGCAGGGGTGTAGAGACCCAGTACTTC. This sequence encodes CASSLNVGRGVETQYF.

V usage is TRBV6-6 and J usage is TRBJ1-1; TRBD1 aligns across 7 bases. Germline assignment: CDR1 MNHNY and CDR2 SVGAGI (reference sequence). J was trimmed by 4 bases and V by 5 bases; bases with no gene match: 13. CDR3 length: 16 residues. For the CDR3, the DNA is TGTGCCAGCAGTCTCTCCCGCTCGACAGGGATCACTGAAGCTTTCTTT. Its protein product is CASSLSRSTGITEAFF.

J is TRBJ2-1 and V is TRBV2; the D gene is possibly TRBD2 (6 bases). Trimming pared 6 bases from V and 6 bases from J, leaving 15 bases between. The CDR3 totals 14 residues. Germline V gene data show CDR1 as SNHLY and CDR2 as FYNNEI. As DNA, the CDR3 is TGTGCCAGCAGCCCAAGGGGAGGTGGCAATGAGCAGTTCTTC. It encodes CASSPRGGGNEQFF.

The V call is TRBV5-1, the J call TRBJ1-2; D remains unclear. V was pared by 2 bases and J by 8 bases, with 10 bases between. From germline, CDR1 is SGHRS and CDR2 YFSETQ. The CDR3 contains 12 residues. Here the CDR3 reads CASSLQSSGYTF. The CDR3 coding sequence is TGCGCCAGCAGCTTACAGTCCTCCGGCTACACCTTC. Filled out from reference TRBV5-1 and TRBJ1-2, the complete variable domain reads KAGVTQTPRYLIKTRGQQVTLSCSPISGHRSVSWYQQTPGQGLQFLFEYFSETQRNKGNFPGRFSGRQFSNSRSEMNVSTLELGDSALYLCASSLQSSGYTFGSGTRLTVV.

This clone appeared a few times. The V and J genes are TRBV19 and TRBJ1-4; D perhaps matches TRBD1 (6 bases). The length of the CDR3 is 12 residues. V lost 8 bases, J lost 7 bases, and 11 bases lay in between. The germline gives CDR1 LNHDA, CDR2 SQIVND (reference sequence). The DNA for the CDR3 is TGTGCCAGTGAGGGGGTCCGTGAAAAACTGTTTTTT. It is translated as CASEGVREKLFF.

The rearrangement links TRBV30 to TRBJ1-1; 8 bases align to TRBD1. This CDR3 has 14 residues. CDR1 and CDR2 (germline): GTSNPN, SVGIG (reference sequence). Trimming removed 4 bases from V and 1 base from J; junction bases left unmatched: 5. CDR3 coding DNA: TGTGCCTGGATGACCGGGACAGGGAACACTGAAGCTTTCTTT. Translation: CAWMTGTGNTEAFF.

The rearrangement uses TRBV29-1 and TRBJ2-7; 7 positions agree with TRBD1. CDR1 and CDR2 (germline): SQVTM, ANQGSEA. Trimming took 7 bases from V and 5 from J; bases not matched to a gene: 5. The CDR3 loop spans 11 amino acids. The CDR3 DNA reads TGCAGCGCCATGACAGGGAACGAGCAGTACTTC. Translated: CSAMTGNEQYF.

The V gene is TRBV19, the J gene TRBJ1-1; 8 nucleotides align to TRBD1. CDR1 is LNHDA and CDR2 is SQIVND in the germline V gene (reference sequence). V lost 7 bases, J lost 1 base, and 5 bases stayed unmatched. The CDR3 runs to 14 residues. CDR3 protein: CASNYGTGNTEAFF. CDR3 nucleotides: TGTGCCAGTAACTACGGGACAGGGAACACTGAAGCTTTCTTT.

The chain's CDR3 is CASTSGETQYF. CDR3 DNA: TGTGCCAGCACGAGCGGGGAGACCCAGTACTTC. This chain links TRBV2 with TRBJ2-5; perhaps TRBD2 as D (6 bases). CDR3 length: 11 amino acids. The germline V gene has CDR1 SNHLY and CDR2 FYNNEI. V gave up 7 bases and J gave up 5 bases, with 8 bases separating them.

The chain uses TRBV4-3 and TRBJ2-3, with 9 bases aligning to TRBD2. This CDR3 has 17 residues. V gave up 0 bases and J gave up 3 bases; unmatched junction bases: 7. Germline CDR1 reads LGHNA; CDR2 reads YSLEER. CDR3 residues: CASSQDGAGGWTDTQYF. Here the CDR3 DNA reads TGCGCCAGCAGCCAAGACGGCGCGGGAGGGTGGACAGATACGCAGTATTTT.

V usage is TRBV6-1 and J usage is TRBJ1-1; D remains ambiguous. Germline CDR1 reads MNHNS; CDR2 reads SASEGT. The CDR3 totals 11 residues. Deletions cut 7 bases from V and 8 bases from J, with 11 bases between. CDR3 sequence (DNA): TGTGCCAGCACGAAGCCTACCGAAGCTTTCTTT. Translating it yields CASTKPTEAFF.

This clone was picked up one time. Additional DNA sequences in this sample encode the identical CDR3. The chain combines TRBV5-6 with TRBJ1-1; D is ambiguous. The CDR3 consists of 13 residues. CDR1 SGHDT and CDR2 YYEEEE come from the germline V gene. The germline V and J ends were trimmed by 2 bases and 1 base, with 6 bases remaining between them. Here the CDR3 reads CASSFPGNTEAFF. In DNA form, the CDR3 reads TGTGCCAGCAGCTTCCCCGGGAACACTGAAGCTTTCTTT.

The rearrangement uses TRBV13 and TRBJ1-4; 8 bases line up with TRBD1. Germline trimming cut 3 bases from V and 3 bases from J; bases unmatched to any gene: 6. Germline V gene lookup returns CDR1 PRHDT and CDR2 FYEKMQ (reference sequence). CDR3 length: 16 amino acids. This chain's CDR3 is CASSFAGGRPNEKLFF. The DNA for the CDR3 is TGTGCCAGCAGCTTCGCAGGGGGCCGGCCTAATGAAAAACTGTTTTTT.

This clone appeared a few times. The chain joins TRBV4-3 to TRBJ2-3; D call uncertain. This CDR3 has 15 residues. Germline lookup yields CDR1 LGHNA and CDR2 YSLEER. Deletions cut 0 bases from V and 2 bases from J, with 9 bases between. CDR3 DNA: TGCGCCAGCAGCCAAGATTACTTTTCCACAGATACGCAGTATTTT. Translated: CASSQDYFSTDTQYF.

CDR3: CAWSLDRAYEQYF. CDR3 nucleotide sequence: TGTGCCTGGAGCTTGGACAGGGCCTACGAGCAGTACTTC. The chain recombines TRBV30 with TRBJ2-7, with 8 bases lining up with TRBD1. The CDR3 is 13 amino acids. Germline CDR1 GTSNPN, CDR2 SVGIG (reference sequence). V lost 3 bases and J lost 2; bases outside the gene matches: 3. Based on the CDR3 plus reference TRBV30 and TRBJ2-7, the full variable domain is SQTIHQWPATLVQPVGSPLSLECTVEGTSNPNLYWYRQAAGRGLQLLFYSVGIGQISSEVPQNLSASRPQDRQFILSSKKLLLSDSGFYLCAWSLDRAYEQYFGPGTRLTVT.

The gene calls are TRBV7-6 and TRBJ2-7, with 7 bases aligning to TRBD2. This CDR3 is built from 13 residues. V lost 4 bases, J lost 2 bases, and 2 bases stayed unmatched. In germline, CDR1 is SGHVS, CDR2 FNYEAQ. The CDR3 DNA reads TGTGCCAGCAGCTACGGACTAGCCTACGAGCAGTACTTC. As protein: CASSYGLAYEQYF.

In its sample, this clone was seen a few times. The chain joins TRBV9 to TRBJ1-3; possibly TRBD1 for D (6 bases). The CDR3 has 12 amino acids. The germline V gene has CDR1 SGDLS and CDR2 YYNGEE. V dropped 7 bases and J dropped 4 bases, with 9 bases sitting between them. The CDR3 DNA sequence: TGTGCCAGCGGACAGTCCGGAAACACCATATATTTT. Protein product: CASGQSGNTIYF.

The chain links TRBV30 to TRBJ2-5; perhaps TRBD1 as D (6 bases). V gave up 4 bases and J gave up 4 bases, with 10 bases separating them. Germline assignment: CDR1 GTSNPN and CDR2 SVGIG (reference sequence). This CDR3 contains 12 residues. The CDR3 loop reads CAWTGEGETQYF. Here the CDR3 DNA reads TGTGCCTGGACAGGGGAAGGAGAGACCCAGTACTTC.

This clone appeared a few times. This sequence joins TRBV7-2 and TRBJ2-1; D gene ambiguous. V dropped 1 base and J dropped 5 bases, with 12 bases sitting between them. The CDR3 totals 15 residues. Germline assignment: CDR1 SGHTA and CDR2 FQGNSA. CDR3 region: CASSLGPVRNNEQFF. The CDR3 DNA sequence: TGTGCCAGCAGCTTAGGCCCTGTGAGGAACAATGAGCAGTTCTTC.

The V and J genes are TRBV7-2 and TRBJ2-7, with D possibly matching TRBD1 (6 bases). Between the trimmed V and J ends, which lost 3 bases and 10 bases, there was a span of 13 bases. The CDR3 sequence is 12 residues long. Germline CDR1 is SGHTA and CDR2 is FQGNSA. The CDR3 DNA sequence: TGTGCCAGCAGCTTCGTACAGGGCCCACAGTACTTC. As protein: CASSFVQGPQYF.

This clone was observed a single time. The V and J genes are TRBV5-1 and TRBJ1-1, with D maybe TRBD1 (5 bases). The CDR3 sequence is 14 residues long. Germline loops: CDR1 SGHRS, CDR2 YFSETQ. With 0 bases removed from V and 2 bases from J, the gap between germline ends came to 8 bases. Here the CDR3 reads CASSLGQTNTEAFF. CDR3 coding DNA: TGCGCCAGCAGCTTGGGACAGACTAACACTGAAGCTTTCTTT. The complete variable domain, with remaining parts taken from reference TRBV5-1 and TRBJ1-1, reads KAGVTQTPRYLIKTRGQQVTLSCSPISGHRSVSWYQQTPGQGLQFLFEYFSETQRNKGNFPGRFSGRQFSNSRSEMNVSTLELGDSALYLCASSLGQTNTEAFFGQGTRLTVV.

The chain carries TRBV18 and TRBJ2-7; D might be TRBD2 (6 bases). The V gene's germline CDR1 is KGHSH and CDR2 LQKENI. V dropped 1 base and J dropped 3 bases, with 10 bases sitting between them. This CDR3 region has 14 residues. The CDR3 nucleotides read TGTGCCAGCTCACCACAAAGGGACTTCTACGAGCAGTACTTC. It is translated as CASSPQRDFYEQYF.

This rearrangement joins TRBV27 to TRBJ1-1, with 7 positions matching TRBD1. This CDR3 spans 12 amino acids. V lost 4 bases and J lost 7; bases outside the gene matches: 3. Germline-derived CDR1 and CDR2 are MNHEY and SMNVEV (reference sequence). CDR3 DNA sequence: TGTGCCAGCAGTTCCAGGACAGGTGAAGCTTTCTTT. It is translated as CASSSRTGEAFF.